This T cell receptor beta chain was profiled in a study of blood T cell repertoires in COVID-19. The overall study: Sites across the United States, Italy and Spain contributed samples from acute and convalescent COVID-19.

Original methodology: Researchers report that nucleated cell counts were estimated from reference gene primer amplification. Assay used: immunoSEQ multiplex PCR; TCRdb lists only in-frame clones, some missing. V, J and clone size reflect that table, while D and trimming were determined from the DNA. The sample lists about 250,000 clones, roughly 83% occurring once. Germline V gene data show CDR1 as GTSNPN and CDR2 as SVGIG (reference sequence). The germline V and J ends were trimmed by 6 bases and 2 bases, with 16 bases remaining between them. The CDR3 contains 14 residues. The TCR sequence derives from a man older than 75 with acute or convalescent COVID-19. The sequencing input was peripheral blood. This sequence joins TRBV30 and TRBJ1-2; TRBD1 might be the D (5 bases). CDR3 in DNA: TGTGCCTGTCCGGTGGGGGGAACCAACTATGGCTACACCTTC. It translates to CACPVGGTNYGYTF.